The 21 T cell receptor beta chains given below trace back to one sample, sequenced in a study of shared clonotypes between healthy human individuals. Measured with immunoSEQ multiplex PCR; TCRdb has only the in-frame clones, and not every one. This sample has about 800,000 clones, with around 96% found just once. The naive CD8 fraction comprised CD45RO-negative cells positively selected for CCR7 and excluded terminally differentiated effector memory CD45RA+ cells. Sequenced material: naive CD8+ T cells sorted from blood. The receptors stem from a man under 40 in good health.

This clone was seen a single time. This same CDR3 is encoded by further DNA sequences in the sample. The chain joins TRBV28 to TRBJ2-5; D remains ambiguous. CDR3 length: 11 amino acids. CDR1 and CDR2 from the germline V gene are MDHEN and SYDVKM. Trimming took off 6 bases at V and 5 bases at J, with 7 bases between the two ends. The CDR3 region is CASSLSETQYF. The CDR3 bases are TGTGCCAGCAGCTTGTCCGAGACCCAGTACTTC.

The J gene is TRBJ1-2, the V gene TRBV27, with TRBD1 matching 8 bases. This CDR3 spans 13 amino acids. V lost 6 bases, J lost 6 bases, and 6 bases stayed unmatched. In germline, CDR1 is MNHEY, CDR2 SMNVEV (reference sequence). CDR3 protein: CASRDRVLDGYTF. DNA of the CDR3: TGTGCCAGCAGGGACAGGGTGCTAGATGGCTACACCTTC.

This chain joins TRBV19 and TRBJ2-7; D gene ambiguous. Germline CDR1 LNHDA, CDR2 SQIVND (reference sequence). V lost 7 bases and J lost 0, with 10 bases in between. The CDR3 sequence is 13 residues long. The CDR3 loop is CASKGYSSYEQYF. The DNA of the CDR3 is TGTGCCAGTAAAGGGTATAGCTCCTACGAGCAGTACTTC.

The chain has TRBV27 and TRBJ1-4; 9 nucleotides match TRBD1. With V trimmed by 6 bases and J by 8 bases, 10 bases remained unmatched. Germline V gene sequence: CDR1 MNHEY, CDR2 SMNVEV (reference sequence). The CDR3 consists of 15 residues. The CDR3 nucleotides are TGTGCCAGCAGGTGGGCGACAGGGGGTAAAGAAAAACTGTTTTTT. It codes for CASRWATGGKEKLFF.

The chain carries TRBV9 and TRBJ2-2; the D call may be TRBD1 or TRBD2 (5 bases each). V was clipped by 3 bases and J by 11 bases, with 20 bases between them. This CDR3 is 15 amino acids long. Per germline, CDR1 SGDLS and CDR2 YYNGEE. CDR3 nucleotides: TGTGCCAGCAGCGCAACCGGGGCCCATCGAAACGAGCTGTTTTTT. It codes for CASSATGAHRNELFF.

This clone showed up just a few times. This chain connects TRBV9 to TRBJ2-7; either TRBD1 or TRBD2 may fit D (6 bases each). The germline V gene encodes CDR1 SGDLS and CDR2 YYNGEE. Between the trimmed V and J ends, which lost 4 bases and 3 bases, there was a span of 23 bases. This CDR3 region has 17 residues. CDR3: CASSKGGLGNNFYEQYF. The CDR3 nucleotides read TGTGCCAGCAGCAAGGGGGGATTGGGAAATAACTTCTACGAGCAGTACTTC.

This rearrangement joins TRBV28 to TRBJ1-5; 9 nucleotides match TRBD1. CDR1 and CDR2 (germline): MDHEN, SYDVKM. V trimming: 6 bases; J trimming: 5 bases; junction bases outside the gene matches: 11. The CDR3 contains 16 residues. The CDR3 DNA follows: TGTGCCAGCAGGGGACAGGGAGAAACTGACGATCAGCCCCAGCATTTT. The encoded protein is CASRGQGETDDQPQHF. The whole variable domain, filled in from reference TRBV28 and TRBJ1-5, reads DVKVTQSSRYLVKRTGEKVFLECVQDMDHENMFWYRQDPGLGLRLIYFSYDVKMKEKGDIPEGYSVSREKKERFSLILESASTNQTSMYLCASRGQGETDDQPQHFGDGTRLSIL.

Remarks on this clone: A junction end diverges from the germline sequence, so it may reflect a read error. CDR3 DNA: TGTGCCAGCAGCCCCCGCTCGGGGACTAGCGTCTACGAGCAGTGCTTC. This sequence encodes CASSPRSGTSVYEQCF. The rearrangement links TRBV11-3 to TRBJ2-7; 10 nucleotides agree with TRBD2. Germline V gives CDR1 SGHNT, CDR2 YENEEA. The CDR3 runs to 16 residues.

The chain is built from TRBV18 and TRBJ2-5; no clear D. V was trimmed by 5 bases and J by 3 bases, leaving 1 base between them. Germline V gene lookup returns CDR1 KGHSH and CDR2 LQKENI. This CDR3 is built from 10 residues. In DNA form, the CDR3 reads TGTGCCAGCTCAGAAGAGACCCAGTACTTC. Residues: CASSEETQYF.

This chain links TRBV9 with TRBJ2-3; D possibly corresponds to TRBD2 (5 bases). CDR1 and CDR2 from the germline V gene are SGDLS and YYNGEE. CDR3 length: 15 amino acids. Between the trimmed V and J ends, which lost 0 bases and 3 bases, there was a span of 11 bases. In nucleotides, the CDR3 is TGTGCCAGCAGCGTAGTTGTGGGAGCGACAGATACGCAGTATTTT. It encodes CASSVVVGATDTQYF.

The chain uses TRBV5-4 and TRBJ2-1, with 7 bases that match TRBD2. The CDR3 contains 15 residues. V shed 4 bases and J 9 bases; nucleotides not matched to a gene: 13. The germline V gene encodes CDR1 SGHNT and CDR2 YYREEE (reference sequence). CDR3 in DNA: TGTGCCAGCAGCCCCTCGGGGGGAGTTTCACGTGAGCAGTTCTTC. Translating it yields CASSPSGGVSREQFF.

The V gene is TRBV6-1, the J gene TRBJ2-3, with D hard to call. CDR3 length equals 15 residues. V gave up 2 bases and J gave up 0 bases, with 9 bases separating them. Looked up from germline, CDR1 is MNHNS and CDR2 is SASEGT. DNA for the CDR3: TGTGCCAGCAGTGAATTTCCAGTTAGCACAGATACGCAGTATTTT. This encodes CASSEFPVSTDTQYF.

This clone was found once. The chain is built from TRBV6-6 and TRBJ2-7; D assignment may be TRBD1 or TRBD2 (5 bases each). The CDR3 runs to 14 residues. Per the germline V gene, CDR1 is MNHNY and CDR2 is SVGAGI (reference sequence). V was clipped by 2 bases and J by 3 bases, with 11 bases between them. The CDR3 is CASSYRQTNYEQYF. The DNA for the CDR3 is TGTGCCAGCAGTTACCGACAGACTAACTACGAGCAGTACTTC.

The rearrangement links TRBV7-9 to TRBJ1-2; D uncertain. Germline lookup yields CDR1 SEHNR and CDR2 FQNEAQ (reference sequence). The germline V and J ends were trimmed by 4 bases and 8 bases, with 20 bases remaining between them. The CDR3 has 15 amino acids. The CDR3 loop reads CASSSGDTVAGGYTF. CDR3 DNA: TGTGCCAGCAGCTCCGGGGATACAGTTGCCGGAGGCTACACCTTC. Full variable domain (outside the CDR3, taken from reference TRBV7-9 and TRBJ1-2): DTGVSQNPRHKITKRGQNVTFRCDPISEHNRLYWYRQTLGQGPEFLTYFQNEAQLEKSRLLSDRFSAERPKGSFSTLEIQRTEQGDSAMYLCASSSGDTVAGGYTFGSGTRLTVV.

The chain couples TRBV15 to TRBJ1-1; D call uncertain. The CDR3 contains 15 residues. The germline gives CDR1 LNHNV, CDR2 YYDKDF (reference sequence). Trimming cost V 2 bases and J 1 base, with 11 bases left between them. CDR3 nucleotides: TGTGCCACCAGCAGAACCCGGGCACCGAACACTGAAGCTTTCTTT. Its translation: CATSRTRAPNTEAFF.

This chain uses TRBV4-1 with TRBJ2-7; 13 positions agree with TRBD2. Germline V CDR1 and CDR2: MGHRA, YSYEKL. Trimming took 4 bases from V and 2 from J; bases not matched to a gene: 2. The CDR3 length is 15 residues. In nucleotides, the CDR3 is TGCGCCAGCAGCCGGACTAGCGGGAGCCCCTACGAGCAGTACTTC. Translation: CASSRTSGSPYEQYF.

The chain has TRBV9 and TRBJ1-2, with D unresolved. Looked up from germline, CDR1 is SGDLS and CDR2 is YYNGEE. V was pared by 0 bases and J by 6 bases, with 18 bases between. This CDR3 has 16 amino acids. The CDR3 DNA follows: TGTGCCAGCAGCGTAGAATTCCCGGGCAGTTCAGATGGCTACACCTTC. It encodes CASSVEFPGSSDGYTF.

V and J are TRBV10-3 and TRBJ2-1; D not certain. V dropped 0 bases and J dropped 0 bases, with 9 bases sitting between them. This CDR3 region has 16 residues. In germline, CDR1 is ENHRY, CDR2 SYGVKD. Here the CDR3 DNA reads TGTGCCATCAGTGAGTCGATGACCTTCTCCTACAATGAGCAGTTCTTC. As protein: CAISESMTFSYNEQFF.

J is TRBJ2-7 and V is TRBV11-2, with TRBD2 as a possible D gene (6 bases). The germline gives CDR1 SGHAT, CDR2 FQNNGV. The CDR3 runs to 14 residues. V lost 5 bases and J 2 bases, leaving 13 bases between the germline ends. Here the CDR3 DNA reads TGTGCCAGCAGCGGGGACTTCCTGACCTACGAGCAGTACTTC. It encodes CASSGDFLTYEQYF.

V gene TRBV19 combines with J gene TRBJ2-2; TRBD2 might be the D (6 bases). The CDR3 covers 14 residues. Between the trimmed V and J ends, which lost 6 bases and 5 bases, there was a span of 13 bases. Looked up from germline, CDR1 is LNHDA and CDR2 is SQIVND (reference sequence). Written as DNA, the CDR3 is TGTGCCAGTAGCCCTACGGCGGGGACCGGGGAGCTGTTTTTT. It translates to CASSPTAGTGELFF.

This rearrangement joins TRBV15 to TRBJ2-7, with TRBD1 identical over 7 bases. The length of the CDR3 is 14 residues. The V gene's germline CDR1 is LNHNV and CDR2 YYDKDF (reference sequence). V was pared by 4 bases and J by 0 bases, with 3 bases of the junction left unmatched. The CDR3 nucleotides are TGTGCCACCAGCAACCGGGACAGCTCCTACGAGCAGTACTTC. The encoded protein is CATSNRDSSYEQYF.